This TCR beta chain comes out of a study of blood T cell repertoires in COVID-19. In the study overall: Donors in the United States, Italy and Spain gave samples during acute or convalescent COVID-19. The analysed material was cDNA or gDNA that came from T cells, B-cell-depleted T cells, or PBMCs.

The method was immunoSEQ multiplex PCR; TCRdb's version includes in-frame clones alone and lacks a portion of them. The data show 300,000 to 400,000 clones, with roughly 86% seen just once and under 3% held by the top ten. The source is a human donor in a cohort sampled during active COVID-19. The sample consisted of peripheral blood.

For the CDR3, the DNA is TGTGCCAGCAGTTACTACTTCGATACAGGGGATTCACCCCTCCACTTT. Translation gives CASSYYFDTGDSPLHF. V gene TRBV6-5 combines with J gene TRBJ1-6; 7 bases fit TRBD1. The CDR3 is made up of 16 amino acids. CDR1 is MNHEY and CDR2 is SVGAGI in the germline V gene. The J segment lost 8 bases and the V segment lost 1 base, leaving 8 bases of the junction unmatched.